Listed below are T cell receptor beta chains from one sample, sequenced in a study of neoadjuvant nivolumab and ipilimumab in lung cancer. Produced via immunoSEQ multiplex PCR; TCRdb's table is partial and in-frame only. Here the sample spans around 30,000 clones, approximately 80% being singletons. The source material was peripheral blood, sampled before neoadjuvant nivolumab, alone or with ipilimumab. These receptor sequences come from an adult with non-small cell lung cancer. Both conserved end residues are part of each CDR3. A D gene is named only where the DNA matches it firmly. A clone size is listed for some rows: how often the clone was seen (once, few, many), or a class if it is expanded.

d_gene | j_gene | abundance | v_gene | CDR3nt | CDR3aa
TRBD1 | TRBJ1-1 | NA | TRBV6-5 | TGTGCCAGCAGTTACCGAGGACAGGGGGTACCTGAAGCTTTCTTT | CASSYRGQGVPEAFF
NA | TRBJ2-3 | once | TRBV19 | TGTGCCAGTAGCAGGGGCTGGGGGGGCCGGGGCACAGATACGCAGTATTTT | CASSRGWGGRGTDTQYF
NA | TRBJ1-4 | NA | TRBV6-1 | TGTGCCAGCAGTACTGATCGGGGGGTAGGAGAAAAACTGTTTTTT | CASSTDRGVGEKLFF
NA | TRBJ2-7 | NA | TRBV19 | TGTGCCAGTAGGCCGACCGAAGGGCTCCACTACGAGCAGTACTTC | CASRPTEGLHYEQYF
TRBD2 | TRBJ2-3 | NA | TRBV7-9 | TGTGCCAGCAGCTCGCAGGCGGGGGTAACGACGCAGTATTTT | CASSSQAGVTTQYF
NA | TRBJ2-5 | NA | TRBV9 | TGTGCCAGCAGCGTAGGTGGGGGGGCCGGTGAGACCCAGTACTTC | CASSVGGGAGETQYF
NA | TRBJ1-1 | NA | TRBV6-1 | TGTGCCAGCACTGAAATCATGAACACTGAAGCTTTCTTT | CASTEIMNTEAFF
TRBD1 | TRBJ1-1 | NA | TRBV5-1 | TGCGCCAGCAGCAAAACGACAGGGGGCTTCACTGAAGCTTTCTTT | CASSKTTGGFTEAFF
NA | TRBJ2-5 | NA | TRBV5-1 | TGCGCCAGCAGCCCCTGGGACACAGGGATGGAGACCCAGTACTTC | CASSPWDTGMETQYF
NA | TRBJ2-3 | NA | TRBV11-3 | TGTGCCAGCAGCTTAAACTGGGAGGATACGCAGTATTTT | CASSLNWEDTQYF
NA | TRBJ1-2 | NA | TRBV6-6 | TGTGCCAGCAGTTACTCGAGGGGGAGTAGCGATGGCTACACCTTC | CASSYSRGSSDGYTF
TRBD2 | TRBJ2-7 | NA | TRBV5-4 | TGTGCCAGCAGCGAAGGACTAGTGGGCCTCGGGGAGCAGTACTTC | CASSEGLVGLGEQYF
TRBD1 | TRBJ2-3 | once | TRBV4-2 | TGTGCCAGCAGCCAACGACAGGGCGGCACAGATACGCAGTATTTT | CASSQRQGGTDTQYF
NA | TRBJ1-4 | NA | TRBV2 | TGTGCCAGCAGTGAAATAGCAGGGACAATTAATGAAAAACTGTTTTTT | CASSEIAGTINEKLFF
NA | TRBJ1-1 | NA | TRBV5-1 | TGCGCCAGCAGCAGAGGACCGACCACTGAAGCTTTCTTT | CASSRGPTTEAFF
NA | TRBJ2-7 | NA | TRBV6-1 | TGTGCCAGCAGTGTGAGGCGCCTCTCCTACGAGCAGTACTTC | CASSVRRLSYEQYF
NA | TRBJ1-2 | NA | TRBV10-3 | TGTGCCATCAGTGTTAATCCGGGACCCAACTATGGCTACACCTTC | CAISVNPGPNYGYTF
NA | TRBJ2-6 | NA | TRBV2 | TGTGCCAGCAGGGGTAGCTCTGGGGCCAACGTCCTGACTTTC | CASRGSSGANVLTF
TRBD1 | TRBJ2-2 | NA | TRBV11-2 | TGTGCCAGCACTAAGACAGGGGGGAGCACCGGGGAGCTGTTTTTT | CASTKTGGSTGELFF
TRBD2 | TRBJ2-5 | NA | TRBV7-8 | TGTGCCAGCAGCTTGATAGCGGGGGGGCCCGGAGAGACCCAGTACTTC | CASSLIAGGPGETQYF
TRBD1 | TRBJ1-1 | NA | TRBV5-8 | TGTGCCAGCAGCATGGACAGGGGAGGGACTGAAGCTTTCTTT | CASSMDRGGTEAFF
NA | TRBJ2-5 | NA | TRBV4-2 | TGTGCCAGCAGCCAAGATCAATCCGGAGAGGAGGGCGAGACCCAGTACTTC | CASSQDQSGEEGETQYF
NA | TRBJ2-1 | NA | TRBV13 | TGTGCCAGCAGCTTATTTACGGGGTCCGGTTACAATGAGCAGTTCTTC | CASSLFTGSGYNEQFF
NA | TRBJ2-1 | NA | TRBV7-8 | TGTGCCAGCAGCTTTATGGATGAGCAGTTCTTC | CASSFMDEQFF
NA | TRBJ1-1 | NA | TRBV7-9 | TGTGCCAGCAGCTCAGACACAGGGAACACTGAAGCTTTCTTT | CASSSDTGNTEAFF
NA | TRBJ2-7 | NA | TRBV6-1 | TGTGCCAGCAGTGCCCTTACTCGGCACGAGCAGTACTTC | CASSALTRHEQYF
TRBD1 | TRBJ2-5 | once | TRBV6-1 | TGTGCCAGCAGTGGAACAGGGGGAGAGACCCAGTACTTC | CASSGTGGETQYF
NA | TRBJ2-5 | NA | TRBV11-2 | TGTGCCAGCAGCTTGGGCCAGAAAGAGACCCAGTACTTC | CASSLGQKETQYF
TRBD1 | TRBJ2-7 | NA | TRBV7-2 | TGTGCCAGCAGGTGGACCGGGACAGCCTACGAGCAGTACTTC | CASRWTGTAYEQYF
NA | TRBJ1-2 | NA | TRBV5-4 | TGTGCCAGCAGCTCCACAGGGATAGCTAACTATGGCTACACCTTC | CASSSTGIANYGYTF
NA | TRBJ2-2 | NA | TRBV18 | TGTGCCAGCTCACCAAGAGGGGGCGGGGAGCTGTTTTTT | CASSPRGGGELFF
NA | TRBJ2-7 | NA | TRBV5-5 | TGTGCCAGCAGCACGGACGGAGACTACGAGCAGTACTTC | CASSTDGDYEQYF
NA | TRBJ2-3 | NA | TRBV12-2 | TGTGCAAGTCGCCACGGCGGGGCAGCGGGGGTTCCCGGGGAGCAGTATTTT | CASRHGGAAGVPGEQYF
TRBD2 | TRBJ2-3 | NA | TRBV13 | TGTGCCAGCAGCTCGAGTAGCGGGGGCCTTAGAGATACGCAGTATTTT | CASSSSSGGLRDTQYF
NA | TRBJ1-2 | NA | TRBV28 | TGTGCCAGCAGTTTAAGTCGGCAAGAGAGGGGCTACACCTTC | CASSLSRQERGYTF
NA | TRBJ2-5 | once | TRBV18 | TGTGCCAGCTCACCCCGGACAGAGCAAGAGACCCAGTACTTC | CASSPRTEQETQYF
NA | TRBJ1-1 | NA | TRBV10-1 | TGCGCCAGCAGTGAAGGGAACGCCGGCCCGGGACCGAACACTGAAGCTTTCTTT | CASSEGNAGPGPNTEAFF
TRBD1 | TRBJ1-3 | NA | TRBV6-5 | TGTGCCAGCAGTTCTGGACAGGCGTCAAGAAACACCATATATTTT | CASSSGQASRNTIYF
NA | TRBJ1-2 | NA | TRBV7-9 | TGTGCCAGCAGCTCTGCCGTGGTGGATGGCTACACCTTC | CASSSAVVDGYTF
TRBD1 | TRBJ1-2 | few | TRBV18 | TGTGCCAGCTCACGACAGGGGGCCGGTGGCTACACCTTC | CASSRQGAGGYTF
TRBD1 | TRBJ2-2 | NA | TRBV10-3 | TGTGCCATCAGCACCGGGACAGGGGGCGGCACCGGGGAGCTGTTTTTT | CAISTGTGGGTGELFF
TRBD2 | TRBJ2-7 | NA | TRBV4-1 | TGCGCCAGCAGCCAAGATTCACCCCGGACTAGCGGGGGAAGTTACGAGCAGTACTTC | CASSQDSPRTSGGSYEQYF
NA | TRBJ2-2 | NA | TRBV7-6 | TGTGCCAGCAGCTCGAAGCCGGGGCCAAACACCGGGGAGCTGTTTTTT | CASSSKPGPNTGELFF